These 25 T cell receptor beta chains were all obtained from the same sample, sequenced in a study of patients and donors after allogeneic stem cell transplantation. One entry per CDR3 protein, called by TCRdb with MiXCR from the RT-PCR reads. The sample has tens of thousands of distinct CDR3 sequences, about 44% seen once; the top ten hold approximately 66%. The sample was blood, either unsorted or a sorted T cell fraction (not recorded which). These receptor sequences come from a human donor who was either an allogeneic HSCT recipient or a stem cell or donor lymphocyte infusion donor (not recorded which). It is not recorded whose cells these are; they may come from a transplant donor.

The chain recombines TRBV7-3 with TRBJ2-2, with 7 bases identical to TRBD1. Germline V gene sequence: CDR1 SGHTA, CDR2 FQGTGA. The ends lost 0 bases at V and 4 bases at J; junction bases unmatched: 2. This CDR3 has 15 amino acids. The CDR3 bases are TGTGCCAGCAGCTTAACACAGGGGAGCACCGGGGAGCTGTTTTTT. The encoded protein is CASSLTQGSTGELFF.

In its sample, this clonotype was seen a few times. The rearrangement links TRBV20-1 to TRBJ1-5; no definite D call. This CDR3 has 13 residues. The germline V gene has CDR1 DFQATT and CDR2 SNEGSKA (reference sequence). Between the trimmed V and J ends, which lost 3 bases and 4 bases, there was a span of 10 bases. DNA of the CDR3: TGCAGTGCTAGGATCGGGATAAATCAGCCCCAGCATTTT. Translating it yields CSARIGINQPQHF.

The chain combines TRBV2 with TRBJ2-7; D remains unclear. Germline V gene data show CDR1 as SNHLY and CDR2 as FYNNEI. This CDR3 is built from 15 residues. V was shortened by 0 bases and J by 3 bases, with 12 bases between the two germline ends. This CDR3 is CASSEASAGLYEQYF. CDR3 in DNA: TGTGCCAGCAGTGAAGCATCGGCAGGCCTCTACGAGCAGTACTTC.

This clonotype was seen a handful of times. V is TRBV7-2 and J is TRBJ2-1; 8 nucleotides line up with TRBD2. Germline V gene lookup returns CDR1 SGHTA and CDR2 FQGNSA. The CDR3 totals 15 residues. J lost 3 bases, V lost 1 base, and 2 bases had no gene match. The CDR3 bases are TGTGCCAGCAGCTTAGTAGCGGGGATCTACAATGAGCAGTTCTTC. It is translated as CASSLVAGIYNEQFF.

The genes are TRBV5-1 and TRBJ1-1; D is possibly TRBD1 (6 bases). Trimming shortened V by 2 bases and J by 4 bases, and 18 bases separated the two germline ends. CDR3 size: 16 residues. Germline CDR1 reads SGHRS; CDR2 reads YFSETQ. The CDR3 nucleotides are TGCGCCAGCAGCTTTAATCCGGGGGCAGTCGCCACTGAAGCTTTCTTT. Residues: CASSFNPGAVATEAFF.

In its sample, this clonotype was seen a few times. The chain links TRBV20-1 to TRBJ1-4; 10 positions match TRBD1. The CDR3 length is 12 residues. J gave up 7 bases and V 6 bases, and 2 bases lay outside the gene matches. Per the germline V gene, CDR1 is DFQATT and CDR2 is SNEGSKA (reference sequence). CDR3 residues: CSARDRGEKLFF. The CDR3 DNA sequence: TGCAGTGCGCGGGACAGGGGTGAAAAACTGTTTTTT.

The chain combines TRBV4-3 with TRBJ2-1, with 9 bases fitting TRBD2. The CDR3 sequence is 17 residues long. CDR1 and CDR2 (germline): LGHNA, YSLEER. V lost 0 bases to trimming and J lost 2 bases; unmatched junction nucleotides: 5. The CDR3 sequence: CASSQDLSSGTYNEQFF. As DNA, the CDR3 is TGCGCCAGCAGCCAAGATCTATCTAGCGGGACCTACAATGAGCAGTTCTTC.

This clonotype was seen more than once but under ten times. The CDR3, as DNA: TGTGCCAGCAGTTCCCCAGGGACAGGCTATTCACCCCTCCACTTT. Translating it yields CASSSPGTGYSPLHF. The gene calls are TRBV12-3 or TRBV12-4 and TRBJ1-6, with 8 nucleotides matching TRBD1. V lost 4 bases, J lost 8 bases, and 7 bases stayed unmatched. The CDR3 runs 15 residues.

The chain links TRBV2 to TRBJ1-5; D might be TRBD1 (5 bases). The CDR3 sequence is 15 residues long. Trimming took 6 bases from V and 0 from J, leaving 12 bases between them. Germline CDR1 and CDR2: SNHLY and FYNNEI. Here the CDR3 DNA reads TGTGCCAGCAGCGCGGGACTTTATAGCAATCAGCCCCAGCATTTT. This codes for CASSAGLYSNQPQHF.

The V call is TRBV12-3 or TRBV12-4, the J call TRBJ1-2; 7 nucleotides agree with TRBD1. V was pared by 5 bases and J by 3 bases, with 6 bases of the junction left unmatched. The CDR3 length is 14 residues. The CDR3 reads CASSPATGYYGYTF. In DNA, the CDR3 is TGTGCCAGCAGTCCGGCGACAGGGTACTATGGCTACACCTTC.

This chain connects TRBV24-1 to TRBJ2-3, with 8 bases fitting TRBD1. V trimming: 4 bases; J trimming: 3 bases; junction bases outside the gene matches: 11. CDR1 is KGHDR and CDR2 is SFDVKD in the germline V gene. The CDR3 spans 17 residues. The CDR3 nucleotides are TGTGCCACCAGTGACTCGCCTGGACAGGGTTCAACAGATACGCAGTATTTT. Translated: CATSDSPGQGSTDTQYF.

This clonotype was observed a few times. The chain recombines TRBV20-1 with TRBJ1-5; TRBD1 matches at 7 bases. CDR3 size: 15 residues. Losses at the gene ends were 3 bases for V and 3 bases for J; bases not matched to a gene: 8. The germline V gene has CDR1 DFQATT and CDR2 SNEGSKA (reference sequence). CDR3 sequence (DNA): TGCAGTGCTAGTCCCGGACAGGCCTTCAATCAGCCCCAGCATTTT. Translation gives CSASPGQAFNQPQHF.

This clonotype was seen a few times. This sequence joins TRBV12-3 or TRBV12-4 and TRBJ1-2; no clear D gene. V was cut by 3 bases and J by 3 bases, with 14 bases left in between. The CDR3 consists of 15 residues. The CDR3 region is CASSLGTSRYYGYTF. The CDR3 nucleotides read TGTGCCAGCAGTTTGGGAACATCCCGCTACTATGGCTACACCTTC.

The V gene is TRBV12-3 or TRBV12-4, the J gene TRBJ1-3, with D possibly TRBD1 on 5 matching bases. This CDR3 is built from 14 residues. Trimming pared 7 bases from V and 0 bases from J, leaving 10 bases between. Here the CDR3 DNA reads TGTGCCAGCAAGCAGGGACTCTCTGGAAACACCATATATTTT. This translates into CASKQGLSGNTIYF.

This clonotype was detected a few times. V usage is TRBV12-3 or TRBV12-4 and J usage is TRBJ1-1; D uncertain. This CDR3 region has 11 residues. Trimming removed 3 bases at V and 6 bases at J, with 5 bases between. In DNA, the CDR3 is TGTGCCAGCAGTTTCCTCTCTGAAGCTTTCTTT. It encodes CASSFLSEAFF.

The chain couples TRBV5-1 to TRBJ1-2, with 8 bases that match TRBD1. CDR1 SGHRS and CDR2 YFSETQ come from the germline V gene. With V trimmed by 1 base and J by 0 bases, 5 bases remained unmatched. There are 16 residues in the CDR3. CDR3 sequence reads: CASSLTAGQANYGYTF. CDR3 nucleotides: TGCGCCAGCAGCTTGACCGCGGGACAGGCTAACTATGGCTACACCTTC.

This rearrangement joins TRBV29-1 to TRBJ1-2; perhaps TRBD1 as D (6 bases). This CDR3 is 13 amino acids long. Per the germline V gene, CDR1 is SQVTM and CDR2 is ANQGSEA. Trimming took off 2 bases at V and 2 bases at J, with 9 bases between the two ends. Written as DNA, the CDR3 is TGCAGCGTTGAACAGACAGGAAACTATGGCTACACCTTC. Protein: CSVEQTGNYGYTF.

This chain links TRBV18 with TRBJ1-1; TRBD1 might be the D (6 bases). The V and J ends lost 4 bases and 3 bases respectively, with 9 bases between them. The CDR3 loop spans 13 amino acids. Germline lookup yields CDR1 KGHSH and CDR2 LQKENI. The CDR3 loop reads CASSQGVDTEAFF. The CDR3 nucleotides are TGTGCCAGCTCACAGGGGGTAGACACTGAAGCTTTCTTT.

Points on this clonotype: A read error may be the cause here, since a much bigger clone is one base away. The chain has TRBV4-3 and TRBJ1-1, with a possible D match to TRBD1 (6 bases). The CDR3 has 15 amino acids. Germline CDR1 reads LGHNA; CDR2 reads YSLEER. CDR3 in amino acids: CASSQGTGLNTEALF. CDR3 DNA: TGCGCCAGCAGCCAGGGAACAGGGTTGAACACTGAAGCTCTCTTT.

The rearrangement links TRBV6-5 to TRBJ2-7; no clear D. Germline V gene data show CDR1 as MNHEY and CDR2 as SVGAGI. V shed 2 bases and J shed 5 bases, with 13 bases lying between them. The CDR3 has 14 residues. The CDR3 loop reads CASSYEGSLNEQYF. CDR3 sequence (DNA): TGTGCCAGCAGTTACGAAGGTTCGCTTAACGAGCAGTACTTC.

This clonotype turned up a few times. The chain carries TRBV12-3 or TRBV12-4 and TRBJ1-1; D uncertain. There are 13 residues in the CDR3. V lost 7 bases, J lost 1 base, and 10 bases lay in between. The CDR3 loop reads CASISHANTEAFF. CDR3 DNA: TGTGCCAGCATTTCGCATGCGAACACTGAAGCTTTCTTT.

This clonotype was counted between two and nine times. The V and J genes are TRBV20-1 and TRBJ1-3; no clear D gene. Germline lookup yields CDR1 DFQATT and CDR2 SNEGSKA (reference sequence). The CDR3 has 13 residues. V lost 6 bases and J lost 0, with 9 bases in between. CDR3 sequence: CSAPLSSGNTIYF. The CDR3 DNA reads TGCAGTGCGCCTCTTAGCTCTGGAAACACCATATATTTT.

V gene TRBV20-1 combines with J gene TRBJ1-1, with D maybe TRBD1 (5 bases). Per germline, CDR1 DFQATT and CDR2 SNEGSKA (reference sequence). The CDR3 has 15 amino acids. V lost 0 bases, J lost 2 bases, and 13 bases lay in between. The CDR3 DNA follows: TGCAGTGCTAGAGATGTGCAGGGTGGAAACACTGAAGCTTTCTTT. Protein: CSARDVQGGNTEAFF.

This clonotype was recorded many times. The chain couples TRBV7-9 to TRBJ1-6; D is uncertain. The CDR3 contains 15 residues. Per germline, CDR1 SEHNR and CDR2 FQNEAQ (reference sequence). V lost 1 base and J lost 1, with 5 bases in between. CDR3 sequence (DNA): TGTGCCAGCAGCTTAGTAGCATCCTATAATTCACCCCTCCACTTT. Amino acids: CASSLVASYNSPLHF. Together with reference TRBV7-9 and TRBJ1-6, the CDR3 gives the full variable domain: DTGVSQNPRHKITKRGQNVTFRCDPISEHNRLYWYRQTLGQGPEFLTYFQNEAQLEKSRLLSDRFSAERPKGSFSTLEIQRTEQGDSAMYLCASSLVASYNSPLHFGNGTRLTVT.

The chain combines TRBV4-3 with TRBJ2-5; D might be TRBD2 (5 bases). V dropped 3 bases and J dropped 2 bases, with 13 bases sitting between them. The CDR3 is made up of 15 amino acids. Germline V gene sequence: CDR1 LGHNA, CDR2 YSLEER. The DNA for the CDR3 is TGCGCCAGCAGCCAGAAGCGGTCTTCGCAAGAGACCCAGTACTTC. It encodes CASSQKRSSQETQYF.